The following is a TCR beta chain sequence with its context. The CDR3 is 14 amino acids. V shed 8 bases, J shed 2 bases, and the junction held 6 bases outside the gene matches. From germline, CDR1 is SGHTA and CDR2 FQGNSA. This entry is derived from a study of blood T cell repertoires in COVID-19. Study information: Collection of acute and convalescent COVID-19 samples took place in the United States, Italy and Spain. T cells, B-cell-depleted T cells, or PBMCs provided the cDNA or gDNA that served as material.

Study processing details: For nucleated cells, counts were estimated from reference gene primer amplification. Sequencing used immunoSEQ multiplex PCR; TCRdb keeps in-frame clones, though not all of them. The V and J calls and clone size are taken from that table; D and trimming were inferred from the DNA. Here the sample spans tens of thousands of clones, roughly 84% being singletons. The sample comprised peripheral blood. This chain uses TRBV7-2 with TRBJ2-7; 10 bases are shared with TRBD2. The receptor was derived from a human donor in a cohort sampled during active COVID-19. The CDR3 nucleotides read TGTGCCAGCGGACCCGGGACTAGCGCCTACGAGCAGTACTTC. Protein product: CASGPGTSAYEQYF. The full variable domain, rest sourced from reference TRBV7-2 and TRBJ2-7, is GAGVSQSPSNKVTEKGKDVELRCDPISGHTALYWYRQSLGQGLEFLIYFQGNSAPDKSGLPSDRFSAERTGGSVSTLTIQRTQQEDSAVYLCASGPGTSAYEQYFGPGTRLTVT.